A single sample gave rise to the 27 T cell receptor beta chains below, sequenced in a study of T cells in Graves' hyperthyroidism and ophthalmopathy. Authors of the study amplified TCR beta CDR3 regions from RNA transcripts. The primer set for the first-round RT-PCR of the TCR CDR3 was HTBI. TCRdb re-analysed the multiplex PCR reads in MiXCR, keeping a single row per CDR3 protein. The sample consists of around 350,000 distinct CDR3 sequences, about 19% of them appearing once. Sequencing input: blood. The receptors originated from a woman aged 18-29 years with Graves' hyperthyroidism.

The chain joins TRBV29-1 to TRBJ1-2; a possible D gene is TRBD1 (5 bases). The CDR3 loop spans 15 amino acids. Germline CDR1 and CDR2: SQVTM and ANQGSEA. Trimming shortened V by 4 bases and J by 0 bases, and 15 bases separated the two germline ends. The CDR3 loop is CSVATARASNYGYTF. In nucleotides, the CDR3 is TGCAGCGTTGCAACGGCCAGGGCTTCTAACTATGGCTACACCTTC. The full variable domain, rest sourced from reference TRBV29-1 and TRBJ1-2, is SAVISQKPSRDICQRGTSLTIQCQVDSQVTMMFWYRQQPGQSLTLIATANQGSEATYESGFVIDKFPISRPNLTFSTLTVSNMSPEDSSIYLCSVATARASNYGYTFGSGTRLTVV.

Only a few counts were recorded for this clonotype. A much bigger clone sits one base away, suggesting this may be a read error. Since no conserved phenylalanine or tryptophan closes the CDR3, a read error is the likely cause. The chain employs TRBV11-1 and TRBJ2-2; D is unresolved. The CDR3 is 14 amino acids. CDR1 and CDR2 (germline): SGHAT, FQDESV (reference sequence). Trimming cost V 1 base and J 2 bases, with 5 bases left between them. The CDR3 DNA sequence: TGTGCCAGCAGCTTAGGTTTAAACACCGGGGAGCTGTTTTCT. It encodes CASSLGLNTGELFS.

This clonotype was detected many times. The rearrangement uses TRBV10-3 and TRBJ2-5; D possibly corresponds to TRBD2 (6 bases). The CDR3 is 15 amino acids. Trimming stripped 6 bases from V and 4 bases from J, with 18 bases between. CDR1 ENHRY and CDR2 SYGVKD come from the germline V gene. CDR3 in amino acids: CAIRPNMGGGETQYF. The CDR3 DNA reads as TGTGCCATCAGACCCAATATGGGGGGAGGAGAGACCCAGTACTTC.

As concerns this clonotype: One end of the junction does not line up with germline, which may come from a read error. V gene TRBV5-5 combines with J gene TRBJ2-7; 9 nucleotides match TRBD2. The germline CDR1 and CDR2 sequences are SGHKS and YYEKEE (reference sequence). The CDR3 length is 14 residues. The CDR3 DNA reads as TGTGTCAGCAGCCCTAGCGGGGTCTCCTACGAGCAGTACTTC. This codes for CVSSPSGVSYEQYF.

This clonotype was found many times. The chain employs TRBV6-1 and TRBJ2-6; D possibly matches TRBD1 or TRBD2 (5 bases each). Trimming left V 4 bases short and J 0 bases short, with 10 bases between. The CDR3 totals 16 residues. Germline CDR1 MNHNS, CDR2 SASEGT. The CDR3 here is CASSATGGSGANVLTF. The CDR3 DNA is TGTGCCAGCAGTGCTACAGGAGGCTCTGGGGCCAACGTCCTGACTTTC.

The chain joins TRBV6-1 to TRBJ2-7; TRBD1 might be the D (6 bases). Germline V lookup: CDR1 MNHNS, CDR2 SASEGT. The CDR3 totals 12 residues. The V end lost 6 bases, the J end lost 6 bases, and 12 bases lay between the germline ends. CDR3 region: CASRPGEGEQYF. CDR3 bases: TGTGCCAGCAGGCCAGGGGAAGGCGAGCAGTACTTC.

This clonotype came up many times. The chain recombines TRBV6-5 with TRBJ2-7; D may be TRBD1 or TRBD2 (5 bases each). Deletions cut 6 bases from V and 4 bases from J, with 10 bases between. Germline CDR1 reads MNHEY; CDR2 reads SVGAGI. The CDR3 runs 12 residues. Written as DNA, the CDR3 is TGTGCCAGCAGAGGGGACCTATACGAGCAGTACTTC. As protein: CASRGDLYEQYF.

The table lists this clonotype with many counts. The chain joins TRBV28 to TRBJ2-1; TRBD1 is a possible D gene (5 bases). From germline, CDR1 is MDHEN and CDR2 SYDVKM. V gave up 3 bases and J gave up 7 bases, with 19 bases separating them. The CDR3 extends over 16 amino acids. CDR3 in amino acids: CASSFGLWIQGNEQFF. CDR3 sequence (DNA): TGTGCCAGCAGTTTTGGGCTGTGGATCCAGGGTAATGAGCAGTTCTTC.

V gene TRBV20-1 combines with J gene TRBJ2-7; no clear D. This CDR3 contains 18 residues. From germline, CDR1 is DFQATT and CDR2 SNEGSKA (reference sequence). V lost 1 base and J 0 bases, leaving 22 bases between the germline ends. The chain's CDR3 is CSARGALMFAIDSYEQYV. For the CDR3, the DNA is TGCAGTGCTAGAGGAGCCTTGATGTTTGCTATTGACTCCTACGAGCAGTACGTC.

In this sample, this clonotype turned up many times. This rearrangement joins TRBV28 to TRBJ2-2, with D possibly called TRBD1 or TRBD2 (5 bases each). Trimming stripped 7 bases from V and 4 bases from J, with 10 bases between. The CDR3 totals 13 residues. The germline CDR1 and CDR2 sequences are MDHEN and SYDVKM. The CDR3 DNA reads as TGTGCCAGCACGGGACGTCGCACCGGGGAGCTGTTTTTT. It encodes CASTGRRTGELFF.

This clonotype was counted many times. The chain joins TRBV19 to TRBJ1-6; D gene ambiguous. V was shortened by 3 bases and J by 7 bases, with 19 bases between the two germline ends. The CDR3 consists of 17 residues. Germline V gives CDR1 LNHDA, CDR2 SQIVND (reference sequence). CDR3 nucleotides: TGTGCCAGTAGTATGGATGGGCCTTCCGCCGCCAATTCACCCCTCCACTTT. This translates into CASSMDGPSAANSPLHF.

This clonotype was picked up many times. This sequence joins TRBV24-1 and TRBJ1-5; D gene ambiguous. This CDR3 has 12 residues. The V and J ends lost 6 bases and 2 bases respectively, with 4 bases between them. The germline gives CDR1 KGHDR, CDR2 SFDVKD. CDR3 in DNA: TGTGCCACCAGTTACGGCAATCAGCCCCAGCATTTT. Its translation: CATSYGNQPQHF.

This clonotype came up many times. V usage is TRBV6-1 and J usage is TRBJ1-1, with 8 nucleotides matching TRBD1. The CDR3 totals 15 residues. V shed 0 bases and J 7 bases; nucleotides not matched to a gene: 7. CDR1 is MNHNS and CDR2 is SASEGT in the germline V gene. The DNA for the CDR3 is TGTGCCAGCAGTGAAGCGGCCAGGGGGCGAGGTGAAGCTTTCTTT. Protein: CASSEAARGRGEAFF.

This clonotype has at least ten counts. The V call is TRBV29-1, the J call TRBJ1-1; D possibly corresponds to TRBD1 (5 bases). V shed 7 bases and J shed 1 base, with 16 bases lying between them. Germline CDR1 is SQVTM and CDR2 is ANQGSEA. The CDR3 covers 14 residues. The CDR3 spells CSARGRVANTEAFF. CDR3 nucleotide sequence: TGCAGCGCCCGGGGCAGGGTGGCGAACACTGAAGCTTTCTTT. Using reference TRBV29-1 and TRBJ1-1 for the parts outside the CDR3, the full variable domain is SAVISQKPSRDICQRGTSLTIQCQVDSQVTMMFWYRQQPGQSLTLIATANQGSEATYESGFVIDKFPISRPNLTFSTLTVSNMSPEDSSIYLCSARGRVANTEAFFGQGTRLTVV.

This clonotype has more than one count but fewer than ten. The gene calls are TRBV18 and TRBJ1-2; TRBD1 agrees at 10 bases. V dropped 3 bases and J dropped 6; count of bases not matched to a gene: 7. The germline CDR1 and CDR2 sequences are KGHSH and LQKENI. The CDR3 contains 15 residues. The DNA for the CDR3 is TGTGCCAGCTCACCCCTAGGGACAGGGGTGCATGGCTACACCTTC. It is translated as CASSPLGTGVHGYTF.

This clonotype was counted ten times or more. The chain links TRBV30 to TRBJ2-5, with 10 bases lining up with TRBD2. The CDR3 loop spans 16 amino acids. CDR1 is GTSNPN, CDR2 SVGIG, per germline (reference sequence). V lost 2 bases to trimming and J lost 2 bases; unmatched junction nucleotides: 8. DNA for the CDR3: TGTGCCTGGAGTTTGGGGCTAGCGGGGGTTCAAGAGACCCAGTACTTC. Its translation: CAWSLGLAGVQETQYF. Filled out from reference TRBV30 and TRBJ2-5, the complete variable domain reads SQTIHQWPATLVQPVGSPLSLECTVEGTSNPNLYWYRQAAGRGLQLLFYSVGIGQISSEVPQNLSASRPQDRQFILSSKKLLLSDSGFYLCAWSLGLAGVQETQYFGPGTRLLVL.

This clonotype was seen repeatedly, ten times or more. The rearrangement uses TRBV20-1 and TRBJ2-5; D possibly corresponds to TRBD2 (5 bases). Deletions cut 5 bases from V and 4 bases from J, with 14 bases between. The CDR3 is 13 amino acids. The V gene's germline CDR1 is DFQATT and CDR2 SNEGSKA (reference sequence). CDR3 loop: CSAQLGPIETQYF. The CDR3 DNA sequence: TGCAGTGCTCAACTAGGTCCTATAGAGACCCAGTACTTC.

This clonotype came up many times. This chain connects TRBV20-1 to TRBJ1-1; D may be TRBD1 (6 bases). Germline-derived CDR1 and CDR2 are DFQATT and SNEGSKA (reference sequence). The CDR3 totals 16 residues. Trimming pared 2 bases from V and 3 bases from J, leaving 19 bases between. CDR3 loop: CSARPSFGQPHTEAFF. CDR3 nucleotides: TGCAGTGCTAGACCGTCGTTCGGACAGCCCCACACTGAAGCTTTCTTT.

This clonotype came up many times. The chain joins TRBV6-1 to TRBJ2-6; perhaps TRBD2 as D (7 bases). V lost 7 bases and J 1 base, leaving 11 bases between the germline ends. Germline CDR1 MNHNS, CDR2 SASEGT. The CDR3 totals 15 residues. For the CDR3, the DNA is TGTGCCAGCAAAGGGGGAGGGTCTGGGGCCAACGTCCTGACTTTC. Translated: CASKGGGSGANVLTF.

This clonotype was seen many times. This chain joins TRBV10-3 and TRBJ2-7; weak D call: TRBD2 (6 bases). The CDR3 extends over 13 amino acids. Germline-derived CDR1 and CDR2 are ENHRY and SYGVKD. The V and J ends lost 2 bases and 4 bases respectively, with 9 bases between them. The CDR3 reads CAISEADYYEQYF. CDR3 sequence (DNA): TGTGCCATCAGTGAGGCGGACTATTACGAGCAGTACTTC.

The chain links TRBV5-1 to TRBJ1-1; D might be TRBD1 (5 bases). The germline gives CDR1 SGHRS, CDR2 YFSETQ. The CDR3 has 13 amino acids. Trimming shortened V by 4 bases and J by 6 bases, and 13 bases separated the two germline ends. The CDR3 is CASSPGFFPEAFF. For the CDR3, the DNA is TGCGCCAGCAGCCCAGGGTTTTTTCCTGAAGCTTTCTTT.

This clonotype was counted ten times or more. This rearrangement joins TRBV7-9 to TRBJ2-6; tentatively, D is TRBD1 (6 bases). Germline CDR1 reads SEHNR; CDR2 reads FQNEAQ (reference sequence). Trimming took off 6 bases at V and 2 bases at J, with 11 bases between the two ends. The CDR3 contains 15 residues. As DNA, the CDR3 is TGTGCCAGCAGTCAACAGGGCACTGGGGCCAACGTCCTGACTTTC. Amino acid sequence: CASSQQGTGANVLTF.

Ten or more counts support this clonotype. The rearrangement links TRBV11-2 to TRBJ1-1; 8 bases are shared with TRBD1. Germline V CDR1 and CDR2: SGHAT, FQNNGV. V was pared by 7 bases and J by 4 bases, with 5 bases of the junction left unmatched. The CDR3 totals 13 residues. The CDR3 coding sequence is TGTGCCAGCAAAGGACAGGGTGGCACTGAAGCTTTCTTT. It encodes CASKGQGGTEAFF.

Concerning this clonotype: This may stem from a read error, because a much larger clone lies one nucleotide away. V gene TRBV24-1 combines with J gene TRBJ1-1; D possibly corresponds to TRBD1 (5 bases). Looked up from germline, CDR1 is KGHDR and CDR2 is SFDVKD. The CDR3 has 12 residues. The CDR3 DNA is TGTGCCACCGGTGATCCGGGGGGTGAAGCTTTCTTT. Translating gives CATGDPGGEAFF.

This clonotype was seen ten or more times. As DNA, the CDR3 is TGTGCCAGCAGTCCTGTATCAGGCAGCGGATCCTACGAGCAGTACTTC. Residues: CASSPVSGSGSYEQYF. The chain combines TRBV6-1 with TRBJ2-7, with D possibly being TRBD2 (5 bases). This CDR3 spans 16 amino acids. V lost 5 bases to trimming and J lost 1 base, with 18 bases between them. Germline lookup yields CDR1 MNHNS and CDR2 SASEGT.

This clonotype was counted ten times or more. The chain couples TRBV19 to TRBJ1-2; D is undetermined. The germline V gene has CDR1 LNHDA and CDR2 SQIVND (reference sequence). CDR3 length equals 16 residues. The V end lost 3 bases, the J end lost 3 bases, and 17 bases lay between the germline ends. The CDR3 region is CASSITDGPLYYGYTF. The CDR3, as DNA: TGTGCCAGTAGTATCACCGACGGGCCTCTGTACTATGGCTACACCTTC.

This clonotype was observed many times. The chain carries TRBV7-8 and TRBJ2-5; no clear D. The CDR3 contains 12 residues. From germline, CDR1 is SGHVS and CDR2 FQNEAQ. V lost 7 bases and J lost 2, with 8 bases in between. CDR3 in DNA: TGTGCCAGCAAGAAGGGACAAGAGACCCAGTACTTC. It translates to CASKKGQETQYF.